This entry describes one T cell receptor (beta chain). Its antigen is currently not known. Per-nucleotide qualities are absent, and no much larger clonotype sits a single base away. The source of the sample is a study of blood T cell repertoires in COVID-19 (dated by TCRdb to 2019 to 2021). Some background on the complete study: Collaborator samples came from the United States, Italy and Spain and covered acute and convalescent phases of COVID-19. Samples were obtained from the ongoing ImmuneRACE study (first 160 participants) and from some 1,200 subjects provided by 6 global collaborators. A de-identified subject ID, COVID-19 status, age in years and sex were almost always included in the sample metadata. A freely available public database, intended as a resource for researchers studying the immune response to SARS-CoV-2, is where the repertoires were released. The dataset comprised deeply sampled blood TCRbeta repertoires from subjects exposed to, actively infected with, or recovered from COVID-19. The material from the prospective study consisted of cDNA or gDNA derived from T cells, B-cell-depleted T cells, or PBMCs. Where HLA class I and class II types were available, the types were taken from metadata supplied by the sample provider, not from assay-based typing. Here is what the overall study found, with its caveats: The quantity of clinical and demographic metadata differed by source and by participant and was supplied without curation.

CDR1 and CDR2, per the germline V gene, are SGHRS and YFSETQ. Its CDR3 holds 16 amino acids, cysteine through phenylalanine. Only CDR3 DNA is held: 48 bases, read in frame from base 1. V is reduced by 0 bases and J by 6 bases, leaving a spacing of 17 bases between them. Participants in the prospective study were aged roughly 18 to 89 years, lived in some 24 United States geographic areas, and enrolled through a virtual design. To assign participants to cohorts, the prospective study relied on clinical history that participants themselves reported in a screening survey and a study questionnaire. Recovered participants in ImmuneRACE Cohort 3 were defined by two consecutive negative NP/OP PCR tests, clearance by a healthcare professional, or resolution of symptoms. Mobile phlebotomists in the prospective study collected whole blood, serum and a nasopharyngeal or oropharyngeal swab from every participant. Additional blood draws and questionnaires over an approximately 2-month period could optionally be provided by prospective study participants. Prospective study blood samples were shipped either frozen or at room temperature before DNA extraction.

The immunoSEQ Assay, a bias-controlled multiplex PCR, was used to amplify TCRbeta CDR3 regions from genomic DNA. As for how the authors treated the data: The number of nucleated cells in each sample was estimated from the amplification of reference gene primers within the assay. To quantify the absolute abundance of each unique TCRbeta CDR3 rearrangement, sequence reads were collapsed and filtered. For each sample, productive Simpson clonality was calculated by taking the square root of Simpson's diversity index across productive rearrangements. Not all clones reach the TCRdb copy of this immuneACCESS table, which keeps in-frame sequences only. Checked studies attribute under half of the gap to unresolved V genes and leave the rest unexplained. The DNA was the basis for D and trimming; V, J and clone size are from that table. The sample table shows 250,000 to 350,000 clones, and roughly nine tenths are seen once. The top ten clones comprise 2.4% of the sample.

The chain joins TRBV5-1 to TRBJ2-3; 6 matching bases give a weak D call of TRBD1. Sequencing input: PBMCs or T cells enriched from blood (not recorded which). This clonotype was obtained from a woman aged 18-29 years who had recovered from COVID-19. In nucleotide form, the sequence is TGCGCCAGCAGCTTGGTGTCAGGGGAACCAACGGATACGCAGTATTTT. It is translated as CASSLVSGEPTDTQYF.